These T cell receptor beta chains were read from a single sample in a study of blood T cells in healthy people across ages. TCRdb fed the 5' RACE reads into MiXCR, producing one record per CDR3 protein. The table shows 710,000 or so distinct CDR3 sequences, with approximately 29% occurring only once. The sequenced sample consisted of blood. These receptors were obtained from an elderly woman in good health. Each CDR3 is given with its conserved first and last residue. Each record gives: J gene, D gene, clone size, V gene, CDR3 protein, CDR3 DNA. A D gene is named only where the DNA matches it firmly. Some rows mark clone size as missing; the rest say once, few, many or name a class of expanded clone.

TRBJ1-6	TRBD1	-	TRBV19	CASSGDRGLNSPLHF	TGTGCCAGTAGCGGCGACAGGGGTTTGAATTCACCCCTCCACTTT
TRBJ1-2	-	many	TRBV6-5	CASSYTRDTNYGYTF	TGTGCCAGCAGTTACACCCGGGACACTAACTATGGCTACACCTTC
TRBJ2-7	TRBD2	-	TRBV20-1	CSASGLAGGRLSYNEQYF	TGCAGTGCCAGTGGGCTAGCGGGGGGCCGCCTCTCCTACAATGAGCAGTACTTC
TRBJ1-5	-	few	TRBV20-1	CSAGVARAAKNQPQHF	TGCAGTGCAGGGGTGGCTAGGGCAGCCAAGAATCAGCCCCAGCATTTT
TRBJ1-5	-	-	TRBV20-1	CSARVAGRTLISNQPQHF	TGCAGTGCTAGAGTAGCAGGCCGAACTTTAATTAGCAATCAGCCCCAGCATTTT
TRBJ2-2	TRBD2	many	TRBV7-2	CASRIRGGANTGELFF	TGTGCCAGCAGAATCCGCGGGGGAGCGAACACCGGGGAGCTGTTTTTT
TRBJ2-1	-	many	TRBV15	CATSGRQWGYNEQFF	TGTGCCACCAGCGGCAGACAGTGGGGGTACAATGAGCAGTTCTTC
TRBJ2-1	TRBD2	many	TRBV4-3	CASSLGLAAGEQFF	TGCGCCAGCAGCCTCGGACTAGCGGCGGGGGAGCAGTTCTTC
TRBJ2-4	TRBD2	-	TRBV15	CATMQGGRDKNIQYF	TGTGCCACCATGCAGGGCGGGAGAGACAAAAACATTCAGTACTTC
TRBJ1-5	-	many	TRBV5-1	CARLTGGLPYQPQHF	TGCGCCAGGTTGACCGGGGGACTCCCCTATCAGCCCCAGCATTTT
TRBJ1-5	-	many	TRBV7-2	CASSLGGAHNQPQHF	TGTGCCAGCAGCTTAGGGGGGGCCCACAATCAGCCCCAGCATTTT
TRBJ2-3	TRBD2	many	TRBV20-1	CSARGPGLAGESTDTQYF	TGCAGTGCTAGAGGACCCGGACTAGCGGGGGAAAGCACAGATACGCAGTATTTT
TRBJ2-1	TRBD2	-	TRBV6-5	CASSYSLPSGVYNEQFF	TGTGCCAGCAGTTACTCGTTGCCTAGCGGGGTGTACAATGAGCAGTTCTTC
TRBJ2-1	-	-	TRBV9	CASSAGGPSSYNERFF	TGTGCCAGCAGCGCCGGGGGGCCGAGCTCCTACAATGAGCGGTTCTTC
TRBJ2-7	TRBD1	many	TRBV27	CASSPATGGFSYEQYF	TGTGCCAGCAGTCCCGCGACAGGGGGTTTCTCCTACGAGCAGTACTTC
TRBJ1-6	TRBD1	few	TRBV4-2	CASSQPPTGSKFSPLHF	TGTGCCAGCAGCCAACCACCGACAGGGAGCAAATTTTCACCCCTCCACTTT
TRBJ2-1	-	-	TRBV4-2	CASRAQGGWNEQFF	TGTGCCAGTAGAGCACAAGGGGGTTGGAATGAGCAGTTCTTC